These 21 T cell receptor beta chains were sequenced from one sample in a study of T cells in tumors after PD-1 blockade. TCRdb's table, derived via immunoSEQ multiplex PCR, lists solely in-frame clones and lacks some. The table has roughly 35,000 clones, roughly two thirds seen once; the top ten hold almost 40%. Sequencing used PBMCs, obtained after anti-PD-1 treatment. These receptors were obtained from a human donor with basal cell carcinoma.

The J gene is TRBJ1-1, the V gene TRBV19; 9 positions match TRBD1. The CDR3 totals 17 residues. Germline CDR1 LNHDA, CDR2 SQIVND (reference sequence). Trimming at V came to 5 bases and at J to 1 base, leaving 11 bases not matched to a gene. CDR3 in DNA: TGTGCCAGTAGTCCGACCTTTGGGACAGGGCCGAACACTGAAGCTTTCTTT. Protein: CASSPTFGTGPNTEAFF.

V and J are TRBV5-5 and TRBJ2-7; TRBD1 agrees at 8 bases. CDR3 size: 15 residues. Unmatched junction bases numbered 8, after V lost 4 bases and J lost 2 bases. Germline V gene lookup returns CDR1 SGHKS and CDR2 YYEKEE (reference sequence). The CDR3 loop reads CASSLWTGITYEQYF. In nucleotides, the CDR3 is TGTGCCAGCAGCCTATGGACAGGGATCACCTACGAGCAGTACTTC.

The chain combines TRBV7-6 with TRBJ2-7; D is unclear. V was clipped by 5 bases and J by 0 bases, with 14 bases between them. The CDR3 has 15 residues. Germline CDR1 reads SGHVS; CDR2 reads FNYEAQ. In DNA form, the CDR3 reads TGTGCCAGCAGCCAATCTCTCAGTAACTCCTACGAGCAGTACTTC. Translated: CASSQSLSNSYEQYF.

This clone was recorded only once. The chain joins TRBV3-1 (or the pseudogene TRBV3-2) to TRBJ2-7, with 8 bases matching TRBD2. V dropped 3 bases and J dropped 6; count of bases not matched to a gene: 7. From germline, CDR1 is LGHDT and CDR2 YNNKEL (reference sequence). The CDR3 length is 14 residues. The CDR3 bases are TGTGCCAGCAGCCAGAGGACTAGCTCCCTCGAGCAGTACTTC. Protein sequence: CASSQRTSSLEQYF.

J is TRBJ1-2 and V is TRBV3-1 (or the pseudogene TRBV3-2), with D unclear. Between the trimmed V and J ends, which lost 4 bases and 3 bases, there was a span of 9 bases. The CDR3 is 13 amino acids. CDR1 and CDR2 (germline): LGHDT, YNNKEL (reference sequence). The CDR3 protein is CASSLGLHYGYTF. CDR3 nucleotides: TGTGCCAGCAGCCTCGGACTGCACTATGGCTACACCTTC.

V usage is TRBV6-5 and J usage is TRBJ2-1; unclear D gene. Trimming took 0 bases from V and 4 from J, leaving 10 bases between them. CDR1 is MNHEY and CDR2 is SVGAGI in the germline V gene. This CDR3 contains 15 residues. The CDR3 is CASSYSGTTYNEQFF. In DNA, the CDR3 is TGTGCCAGCAGTTACTCGGGTACTACTTACAATGAGCAGTTCTTC.

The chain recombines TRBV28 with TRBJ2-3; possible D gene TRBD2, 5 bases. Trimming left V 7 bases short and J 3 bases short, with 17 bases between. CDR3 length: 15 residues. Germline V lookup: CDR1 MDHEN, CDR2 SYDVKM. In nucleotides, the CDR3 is TGTGCCAGCAATCCCCCGGACTCCCTTACAGATACGCAGTATTTT. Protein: CASNPPDSLTDTQYF.

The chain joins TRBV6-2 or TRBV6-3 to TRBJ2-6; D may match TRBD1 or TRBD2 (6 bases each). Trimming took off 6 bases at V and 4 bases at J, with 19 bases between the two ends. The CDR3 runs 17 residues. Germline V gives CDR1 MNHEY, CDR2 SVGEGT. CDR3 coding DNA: TGTGCCAGCAGCCCTACGGTAGGGGGGACAGGGGCCAACGTCCTGACTTTC. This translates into CASSPTVGGTGANVLTF.

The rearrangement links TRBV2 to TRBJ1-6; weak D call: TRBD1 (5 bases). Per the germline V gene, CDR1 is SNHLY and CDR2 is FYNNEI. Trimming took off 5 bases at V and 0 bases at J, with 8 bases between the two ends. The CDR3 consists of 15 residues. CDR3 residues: CASSFDSSYNSPLHF. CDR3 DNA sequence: TGTGCCAGCAGTTTCGACAGCTCCTATAATTCACCCCTCCACTTT.

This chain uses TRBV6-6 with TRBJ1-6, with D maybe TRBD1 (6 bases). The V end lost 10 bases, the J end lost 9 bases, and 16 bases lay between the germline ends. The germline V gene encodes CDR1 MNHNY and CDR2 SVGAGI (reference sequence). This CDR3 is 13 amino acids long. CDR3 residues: CATTNRAGSPLHF. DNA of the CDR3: TGTGCCACCACAAACAGGGCGGGTTCACCCCTCCACTTT.

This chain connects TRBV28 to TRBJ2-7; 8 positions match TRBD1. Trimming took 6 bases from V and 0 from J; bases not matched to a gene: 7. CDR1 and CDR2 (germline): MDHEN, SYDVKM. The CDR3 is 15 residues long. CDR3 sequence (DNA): TGTGCCAGCAGCCGACAGGGGCGCAGCTCCTACGAGCAGTACTTC. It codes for CASSRQGRSSYEQYF.

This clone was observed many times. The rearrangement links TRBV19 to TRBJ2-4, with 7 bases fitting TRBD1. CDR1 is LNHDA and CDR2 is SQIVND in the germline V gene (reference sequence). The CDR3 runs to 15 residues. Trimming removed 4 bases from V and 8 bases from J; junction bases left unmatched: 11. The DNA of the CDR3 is TGTGCCAGTAGTAAAGGGGGCCCTCCCAGGGACATTCAGTACTTC. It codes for CASSKGGPPRDIQYF.

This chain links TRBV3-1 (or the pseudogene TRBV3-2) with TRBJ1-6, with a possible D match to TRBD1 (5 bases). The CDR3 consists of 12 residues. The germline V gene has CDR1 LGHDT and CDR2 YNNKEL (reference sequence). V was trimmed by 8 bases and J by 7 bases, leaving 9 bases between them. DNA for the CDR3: TGTGCCAGCGGGGCCCCAAATTCACCCCTCCACTTT. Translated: CASGAPNSPLHF.

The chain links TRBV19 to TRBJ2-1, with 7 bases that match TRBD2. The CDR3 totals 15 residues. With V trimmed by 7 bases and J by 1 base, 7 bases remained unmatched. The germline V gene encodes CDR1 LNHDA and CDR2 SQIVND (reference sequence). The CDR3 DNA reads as TGTGCCAGTATTATGAAGCGGGGATCCTACAATGAGCAGTTCTTC. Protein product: CASIMKRGSYNEQFF.

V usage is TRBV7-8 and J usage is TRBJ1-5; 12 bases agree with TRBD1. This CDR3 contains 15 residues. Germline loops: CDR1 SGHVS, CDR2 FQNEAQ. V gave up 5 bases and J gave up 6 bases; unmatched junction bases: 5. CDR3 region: CASSGTGGERQPQHF. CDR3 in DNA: TGTGCCAGCAGCGGGACAGGGGGCGAGCGTCAGCCCCAGCATTTT. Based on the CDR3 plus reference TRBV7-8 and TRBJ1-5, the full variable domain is GAGVSQSPRYKVAKRGQDVALRCDPISGHVSLFWYQQALGQGPEFLTYFQNEAQLDKSGLPSDRFFAERPEGSVSTLKIQRTQQEDSAVYLCASSGTGGERQPQHFGDGTRLSIL.

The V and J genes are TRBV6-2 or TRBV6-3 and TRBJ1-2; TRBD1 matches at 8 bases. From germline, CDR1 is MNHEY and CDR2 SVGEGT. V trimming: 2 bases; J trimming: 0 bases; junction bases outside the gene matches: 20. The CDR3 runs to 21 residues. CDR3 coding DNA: TGTGCCAGCAGTTACGTGTCAGGAACAGGGGGACGAACCCAAGCTAACTATGGCTACACCTTC. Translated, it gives CASSYVSGTGGRTQANYGYTF.

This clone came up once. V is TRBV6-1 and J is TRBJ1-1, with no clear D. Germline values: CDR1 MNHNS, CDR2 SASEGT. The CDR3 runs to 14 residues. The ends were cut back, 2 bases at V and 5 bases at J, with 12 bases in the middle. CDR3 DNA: TGTGCCAGCAGTGAATATCGGCAGGAGACTGAAGCTTTCTTT. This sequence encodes CASSEYRQETEAFF.

CDR3 bases: TGCGCCAGCAGCCGCGGGAGGCAGATGGGGACTGAAGCTTTCTTT. As protein: CASSRGRQMGTEAFF. This chain connects TRBV4-3 to TRBJ1-1; D uncertain. CDR3 length: 15 residues. The ends were cut back, 4 bases at V and 5 bases at J, with 17 bases in the middle. Germline CDR1 and CDR2: LGHNA and YSLEER.

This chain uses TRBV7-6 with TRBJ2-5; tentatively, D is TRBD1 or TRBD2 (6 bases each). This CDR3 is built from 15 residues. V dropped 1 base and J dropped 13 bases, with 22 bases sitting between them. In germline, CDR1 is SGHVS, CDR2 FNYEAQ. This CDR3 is CASSLGSTPGAGAYF. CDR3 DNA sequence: TGTGCCAGCAGCTTAGGGTCAACCCCGGGGGCAGGGGCGTACTTC.

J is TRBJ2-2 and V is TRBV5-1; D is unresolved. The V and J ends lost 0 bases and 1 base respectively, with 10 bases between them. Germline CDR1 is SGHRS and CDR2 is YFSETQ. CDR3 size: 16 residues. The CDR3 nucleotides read TGCGCCAGCAGCTTGGAGACCAGACTGAACACCGGGGAGCTGTTTTTT. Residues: CASSLETRLNTGELFF.

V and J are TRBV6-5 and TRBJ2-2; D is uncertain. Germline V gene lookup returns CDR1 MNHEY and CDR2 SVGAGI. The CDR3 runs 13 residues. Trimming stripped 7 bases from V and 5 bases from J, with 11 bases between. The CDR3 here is CASMGFRTGELFF. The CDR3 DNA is TGTGCCAGCATGGGATTTCGGACCGGGGAGCTGTTTTTT.